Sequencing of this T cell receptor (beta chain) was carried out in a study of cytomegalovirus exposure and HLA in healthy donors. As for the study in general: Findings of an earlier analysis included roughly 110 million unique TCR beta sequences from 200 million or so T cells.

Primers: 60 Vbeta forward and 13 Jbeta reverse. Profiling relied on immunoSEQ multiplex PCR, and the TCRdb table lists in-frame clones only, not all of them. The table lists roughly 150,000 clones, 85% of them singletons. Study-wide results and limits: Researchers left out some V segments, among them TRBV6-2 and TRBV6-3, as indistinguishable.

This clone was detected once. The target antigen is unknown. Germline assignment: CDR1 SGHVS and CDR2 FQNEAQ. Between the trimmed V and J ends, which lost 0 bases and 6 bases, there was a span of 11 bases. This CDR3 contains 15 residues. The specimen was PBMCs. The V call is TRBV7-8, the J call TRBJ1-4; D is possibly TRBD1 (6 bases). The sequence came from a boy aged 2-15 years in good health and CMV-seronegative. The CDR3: CASSLALGAHEKLFF. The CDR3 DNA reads TGTGCCAGCAGCTTAGCGCTGGGGGCGCATGAAAAACTGTTTTTT.